Detailed here is one T cell receptor beta chain. Its antigen is not identified. Study findings and constraints: Tumor memory CD4+ T cell TCR gene usage was found to cluster with blood and lymph node memory CD4+ cells and with lymph node naive CD4+ cells. Tumor Treg TCRs overlapped most with tumor naive CD4+ cells.

This CDR3 spans 16 amino acids. Germline values: CDR1 SGHTA, CDR2 FQGTGA. The V and J ends lost 2 bases and 5 bases respectively, with 16 bases between them. The memory fraction was CD4+CD45RO+CD25- cells. After constant-region reverse-primer amplification, full-length variable regions underwent semi-nested PCR with Nested Universal Primer A. TCRdb passed the 5' RACE reads through MiXCR, listing each CDR3 protein once. The sample lists around 30,000 distinct CDR3 sequences, approximately 24% occurring once. The chain links TRBV7-3 to TRBJ2-1; the D gene is possibly TRBD2 (5 bases). The clonotype originates from a female donor with breast cancer. The sequenced material came from memory CD4+ T cells sorted from blood. Sample subset: memory CD4+ T cells, CD4+CD45RO+CD25-. CDR3 protein: CASSLFRGQPNNEQFF. Here the CDR3 DNA reads TGTGCCAGCAGCTTATTTCGCGGGCAACCCAACAATGAGCAGTTCTTC.